This entry lists 23 T cell receptor beta chains sequenced from one sample in a study of Graves' ophthalmopathy and Graves' hyperthyroidism. TCR beta CDR3 regions were amplified from RNA transcripts. In the first round, RT-PCR was carried out with HTBI primers, and a multiplex PCR formed the second round. TCRdb ran MiXCR on the multiplex PCR reads and lists one entry per CDR3 protein. In the table there are 200,000 to 250,000 distinct CDR3 sequences, roughly 27% of which are singletons. Sequenced sample: peripheral blood. The receptor source for this set is a man aged 45-65 years with Graves' ophthalmopathy.

This clonotype has a count of ten or more. The CDR3 DNA sequence: TGTGCCAGCAGCCGGAGCAGGGGTTGGGGTGAGCAGTACTTC. Its translation: CASSRSRGWGEQYF. The rearrangement uses TRBV11-2 and TRBJ2-7; the D gene is possibly TRBD1 (6 bases). CDR3 length: 14 amino acids. V was clipped by 5 bases and J by 7 bases, with 18 bases between them. The germline V gene encodes CDR1 SGHAT and CDR2 FQNNGV.

In this sample, this clonotype turned up many times. A read error may account for a junction end that differs from germline. The chain uses TRBV6-2 or TRBV6-3 and TRBJ2-7, with D maybe TRBD2 (6 bases). Germline V gene lookup returns CDR1 MNHEY and CDR2 SVGEGT. The CDR3 is 15 amino acids. The CDR3 DNA reads TGTGCCGGCAGACCCGGAGGGCCGTCGTCCTACGAGCAGTACTTC. Its protein product is CAGRPGGPSSYEQYF.

This clonotype came up once. V gene TRBV7-2 combines with J gene TRBJ2-7, with 9 bases fitting TRBD2. The CDR3 extends over 14 amino acids. The germline CDR1 and CDR2 sequences are SGHTA and FQGNSA. Trimming removed 4 bases from V and 6 bases from J; junction bases left unmatched: 7. The CDR3 region is CASSWREGLSEQYF. The CDR3 region has the DNA TGTGCCAGCAGCTGGCGGGAGGGACTGAGCGAGCAGTACTTC.

The gene calls are TRBV2 and TRBJ2-3; TRBD2 aligns across 10 bases. The CDR3 covers 15 residues. The V gene end was trimmed by 1 base and the J gene end by 4 bases; junction bases not matched to a gene: 2. The germline gives CDR1 SNHLY, CDR2 FYNNEI. The CDR3 reads CASSEGLAGADTQYF. In DNA, the CDR3 is TGTGCCAGCAGTGAAGGGCTAGCGGGAGCAGATACGCAGTATTTT.

This clonotype has at least ten counts. This rearrangement joins TRBV11-2 to TRBJ2-4; 10 positions match TRBD2. J lost 0 bases, V lost 5 bases, and 7 bases had no gene match. Germline lookup yields CDR1 SGHAT and CDR2 FQNNGV. The CDR3 is made up of 17 amino acids. The CDR3 region has the DNA TGTGCCAGCAGCCTAAGGGGGACTAGCGAAGCCAAAAACATTCAGTACTTC. Its translation: CASSLRGTSEAKNIQYF.

This clonotype was counted at least ten times. The genes are TRBV11-2 and TRBJ2-5; a possible D gene is TRBD2 (5 bases). The CDR3 contains 15 residues. The ends were cut back, 4 bases at V and 4 bases at J, with 16 bases in the middle. In germline, CDR1 is SGHAT, CDR2 FQNNGV. In nucleotides, the CDR3 is TGTGCCAGCAGCTCTGGACTCTCCCTGGCAGAGACCCAGTACTTC. Protein sequence: CASSSGLSLAETQYF.

The V gene is TRBV27, the J gene TRBJ2-7; the D call may be TRBD1 or TRBD2 (5 bases each). The V gene lost 6 bases and the J gene lost 4 bases, with 7 bases spanning the gap. This CDR3 has 11 amino acids. CDR1 and CDR2 (germline): MNHEY, SMNVEV (reference sequence). The CDR3: CASRGPYEQYF. The CDR3, as DNA: TGTGCCAGCAGGGGACCTTACGAGCAGTACTTC.

This clonotype showed up many times. The chain links TRBV6-2 or TRBV6-3 to TRBJ1-5; the D gene is possibly TRBD1 (5 bases). Between the trimmed V and J ends, which lost 2 bases and 1 base, there was a span of 9 bases. There are 15 residues in the CDR3. CDR1 and CDR2 (germline): MNHEY, SVGEGT. The chain's CDR3 is CASSYRGRSNQPQHF. DNA for the CDR3: TGTGCCAGCAGTTACAGGGGAAGGAGCAATCAGCCCCAGCATTTT.

This clonotype occurred many times. This chain links TRBV4-2 with TRBJ2-7; D unresolved. CDR1 LGHNA and CDR2 YNFKEQ come from the germline V gene. This CDR3 region has 13 residues. V was trimmed by 0 bases and J by 3 bases, leaving 6 bases between them. The CDR3 DNA reads as TGTGCCAGCAGCCAAGAATCTCTCTACGAGCAGTACTTC. Encoded protein: CASSQESLYEQYF.

This clonotype was detected a few times. The junction and the germline gene differ at one end; a read error may be behind it. This rearrangement joins TRBV6-1 to TRBJ2-7; the D gene is possibly TRBD2 (5 bases). CDR1 is MNHNS, CDR2 SASEGT, per germline. The CDR3 runs 11 residues. The CDR3 sequence: CASSERRSVSF. CDR3 coding DNA: TGTGCCAGCAGTGAAAGGAGGTCAGTCAGCTTC.

The rearrangement joins TRBV28 to TRBJ2-2, with D possibly matching TRBD1 (5 bases). Germline CDR1 MDHEN, CDR2 SYDVKM. The CDR3 is 14 amino acids. Between the trimmed V and J ends, which lost 6 bases and 2 bases, there was a span of 10 bases. The DNA for the CDR3 is TGTGCCAGCAGGTTGACAGCCAACACCGGGGAGCTGTTTTTT. The encoded protein is CASRLTANTGELFF.

There are many counts of this clonotype. The V call is TRBV20-1, the J call TRBJ1-1; D is undetermined. Germline V lookup: CDR1 DFQATT, CDR2 SNEGSKA (reference sequence). This CDR3 region has 13 residues. V was cut by 5 bases and J by 1 base, with 11 bases left in between. The CDR3 sequence is CSAPHPGNTEAFF. The CDR3 nucleotides read TGCAGTGCTCCCCACCCAGGGAACACTGAAGCTTTCTTT.

This clonotype turned up a few times. The V gene is TRBV11-2, the J gene TRBJ2-5; the match to TRBD1 covers 11 bases. Looked up from germline, CDR1 is SGHAT and CDR2 is FQNNGV. V lost 5 bases, J lost 0 bases, and 5 bases stayed unmatched. This CDR3 region has 16 residues. The CDR3 DNA reads TGTGCCAGCAGCAAAGGGACAGGGGGTTACCAAGAGACCCAGTACTTC. Its protein is CASSKGTGGYQETQYF.

This clonotype was recorded many times. The rearrangement joins TRBV25-1 to TRBJ1-2, with TRBD1 identical over 8 bases. The V gene's germline CDR1 is MGHDK and CDR2 SYGVNS. This CDR3 contains 16 residues. J was trimmed by 0 bases and V by 3 bases; bases with no gene match: 6. In DNA, the CDR3 is TGTGCCAGCAGTGACCTCGGGACAGGACCTAACTATGGCTACACCTTC. Amino acids: CASSDLGTGPNYGYTF.

This clonotype was seen many times. J is TRBJ2-7 and V is TRBV7-2, with 7 bases that match TRBD2. The CDR3 runs to 12 residues. Germline CDR1 SGHTA, CDR2 FQGNSA. J was trimmed by 5 bases and V by 5 bases; bases with no gene match: 3. The chain's CDR3 is CASSPTSDEQYF. The CDR3 DNA is TGTGCCAGCAGCCCCACTAGCGACGAGCAGTACTTC.

This clonotype came up many times. This chain links TRBV29-1 with TRBJ2-7; D is unresolved. The V end lost 5 bases, the J end lost 6 bases, and 8 bases lay between the germline ends. CDR1 is SQVTM and CDR2 is ANQGSEA in the germline V gene. The CDR3 is 10 residues long. The CDR3 reads CSVLSREQYF. CDR3 nucleotide sequence: TGCAGCGTTCTTAGCCGCGAGCAGTACTTC.

In its sample, this clonotype was seen many times. The chain couples TRBV27 to TRBJ1-2; 7 nucleotides align to TRBD1. CDR3 length: 12 amino acids. Per the germline V gene, CDR1 is MNHEY and CDR2 is SMNVEV (reference sequence). With V trimmed by 4 bases and J by 7 bases, 3 bases remained unmatched. CDR3 sequence reads: CASSSRGSGYTF. The CDR3 DNA reads TGTGCCAGCAGTTCCAGGGGGAGTGGCTACACCTTC.

At least ten counts were recorded for this clonotype. V is TRBV7-9 and J is TRBJ1-1, with D tentatively TRBD1 (5 bases). Trimming stripped 9 bases from V and 5 bases from J, with 13 bases between. This CDR3 comprises 12 residues. CDR1 is SEHNR and CDR2 is FQNEAQ in the germline V gene (reference sequence). CDR3 sequence (DNA): TGTGCCAGTGCCGACAGTGTAACTGAAGCTTTCTTT. As protein: CASADSVTEAFF.

The chain uses TRBV14 and TRBJ2-5; D is unresolved. The CDR3 is made up of 14 amino acids. The ends were cut back, 4 bases at V and 1 base at J, with 10 bases in the middle. CDR1 is SGHDN and CDR2 is FVKESK in the germline V gene. This chain's CDR3 is CASSPGWRQETQYF. The CDR3 DNA reads TGTGCCAGCAGCCCGGGTTGGCGCCAAGAGACCCAGTACTTC.

This clonotype was detected only once. The J gene is TRBJ1-1, the V gene TRBV5-5; TRBD1 is a possible D gene (5 bases). The germline V gene has CDR1 SGHKS and CDR2 YYEKEE (reference sequence). The ends were cut back, 7 bases at V and 2 bases at J, with 18 bases in the middle. This CDR3 spans 15 amino acids. The CDR3 bases are TGTGCCAGCTCTGGGAGGGACGTTATCAACACTGAAGCTTTCTTT. Its protein is CASSGRDVINTEAFF.

There are many counts of this clonotype. This chain connects TRBV19 to TRBJ1-1; D is undetermined. This CDR3 is 13 amino acids long. Germline CDR1 LNHDA, CDR2 SQIVND (reference sequence). Trimming stripped 6 bases from V and 1 base from J, with 9 bases between. The CDR3 protein is CASSSPANTEAFF. CDR3 bases: TGTGCCAGTAGCAGCCCGGCGAACACTGAAGCTTTCTTT. The whole variable domain, remainder taken from reference TRBV19 and TRBJ1-1, is DGGITQSPKYLFRKEGQNVTLSCEQNLNHDAMYWYRQDPGQGLRLIYYSQIVNDFQKGDIAEGYSVSREKKESFPLTVTSAQKNPTAFYLCASSSPANTEAFFGQGTRLTVV.

The table lists this clonotype with many counts. V and J are TRBV11-2 and TRBJ1-5; D gene unclear. This CDR3 has 13 amino acids. Germline CDR1 is SGHAT and CDR2 is FQNNGV. Trimming took off 5 bases at V and 4 bases at J, with 9 bases between the two ends. The CDR3 coding sequence is TGTGCCAGCAGCCGACTGTCAAATCAGCCCCAGCATTTT. Encoded protein: CASSRLSNQPQHF.

This chain connects TRBV9 to TRBJ1-1; tentatively, D is TRBD1 (6 bases). Germline V gene sequence: CDR1 SGDLS, CDR2 YYNGEE. V lost 0 bases and J lost 0, with 21 bases in between. This CDR3 is built from 19 residues. CDR3 sequence: CASSVEGDPTASMNTEAFF. DNA for the CDR3: TGTGCCAGCAGCGTAGAGGGGGACCCGACCGCGAGCATGAACACTGAAGCTTTCTTT.